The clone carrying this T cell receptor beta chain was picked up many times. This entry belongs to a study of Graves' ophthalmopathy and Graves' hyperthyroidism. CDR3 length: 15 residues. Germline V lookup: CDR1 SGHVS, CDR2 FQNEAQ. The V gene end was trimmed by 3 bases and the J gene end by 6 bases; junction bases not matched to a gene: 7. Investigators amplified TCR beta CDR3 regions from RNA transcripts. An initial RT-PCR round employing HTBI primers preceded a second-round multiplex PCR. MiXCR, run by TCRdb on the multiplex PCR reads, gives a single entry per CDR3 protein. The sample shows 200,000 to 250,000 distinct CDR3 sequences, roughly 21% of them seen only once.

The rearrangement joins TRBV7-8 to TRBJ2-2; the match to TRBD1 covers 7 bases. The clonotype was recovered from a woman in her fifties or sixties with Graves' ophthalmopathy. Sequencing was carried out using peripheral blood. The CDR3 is CASSFRDSLAGELFF. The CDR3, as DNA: TGTGCCAGCAGCTTCCGGGACAGTTTAGCCGGGGAGCTGTTTTTT.